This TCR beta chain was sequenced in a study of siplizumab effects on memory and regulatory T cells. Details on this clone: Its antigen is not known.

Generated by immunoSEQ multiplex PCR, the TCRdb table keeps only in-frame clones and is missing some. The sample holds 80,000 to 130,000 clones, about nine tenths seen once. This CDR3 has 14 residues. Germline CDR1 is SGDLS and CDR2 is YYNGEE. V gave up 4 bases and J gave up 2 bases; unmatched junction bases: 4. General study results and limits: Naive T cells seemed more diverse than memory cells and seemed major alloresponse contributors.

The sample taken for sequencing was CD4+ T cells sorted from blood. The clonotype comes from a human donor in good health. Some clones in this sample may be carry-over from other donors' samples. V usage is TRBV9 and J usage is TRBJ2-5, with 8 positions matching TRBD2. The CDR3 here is CASSPTSGQETQYF. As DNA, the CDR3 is TGTGCCAGCAGCCCAACTAGCGGTCAAGAGACCCAGTACTTC.